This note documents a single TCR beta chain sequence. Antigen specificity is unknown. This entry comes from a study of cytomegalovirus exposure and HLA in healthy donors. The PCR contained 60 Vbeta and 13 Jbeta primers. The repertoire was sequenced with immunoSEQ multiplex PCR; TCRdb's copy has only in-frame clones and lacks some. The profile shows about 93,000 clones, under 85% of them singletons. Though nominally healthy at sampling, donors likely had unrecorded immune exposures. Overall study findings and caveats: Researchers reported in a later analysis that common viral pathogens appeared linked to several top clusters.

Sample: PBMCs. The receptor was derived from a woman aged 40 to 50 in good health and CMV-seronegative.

The CDR3 here is CASSRTGTWGYTF. The CDR3 region has the DNA TGTGCCAGCAGTCGGACAGGGACTTGGGGCTACACCTTC. V usage is TRBV6-5 and J usage is TRBJ1-2; TRBD1 matches 8 bases. CDR1 and CDR2 from the germline V gene are MNHEY and SVGAGI. The V and J ends lost 5 bases and 8 bases, in that order; junction bases with no gene match: 7. This CDR3 contains 13 residues.